The 20 T cell receptor beta chains below were found in one sample sequenced in a study of T-cell reconstitution after alpha-beta-depleted transplantation in children. Unique molecular identifiers were built into the TCRbeta library. One entry per CDR3 protein, called by TCRdb with MiXCR from the PCR reads. The sample yields 90,000 to 130,000 distinct CDR3 sequences, approximately 10% seen once. The sequences come from PBMCs from the stem cell graft donor, collected from the stem cell graft. The receptors stem from a human donor who donated a stem cell graft to a child with acute lymphoblastic leukemia.

This clonotype was detected ten times or more. The V gene is TRBV5-1, the J gene TRBJ2-7, with 8 bases identical to TRBD2. The CDR3 extends over 16 amino acids. Losses at the gene ends were 0 bases for V and 0 bases for J; bases not matched to a gene: 5. The germline CDR1 and CDR2 sequences are SGHRS and YFSETQ. DNA of the CDR3: TGCGCCAGCAGCTTGGTCAGCGGGAGAGGCTCCTACGAGCAGTACTTC. Translating gives CASSLVSGRGSYEQYF.

This clonotype was recorded many times. The rearrangement uses TRBV29-1 and TRBJ2-7, with a weak D call TRBD1 (6 bases). CDR3 length: 13 amino acids. Germline V lookup: CDR1 SQVTM, CDR2 ANQGSEA. The V end lost 7 bases, the J end lost 2 bases, and 15 bases lay between the germline ends. The CDR3 DNA follows: TGCAGCGCCATTGACAGGAACCCCTACGAGCAGTACTTC. As protein: CSAIDRNPYEQYF.

The table lists this clonotype with many counts. V gene TRBV19 combines with J gene TRBJ2-3; either TRBD1 or TRBD2 may fit D (6 bases each). Looked up from germline, CDR1 is LNHDA and CDR2 is SQIVND (reference sequence). V gave up 7 bases and J gave up 2 bases, with 10 bases separating them. The CDR3 contains 13 residues. The CDR3 reads CASKPGATDTQYF. The CDR3 DNA reads TGTGCCAGTAAGCCGGGGGCCACAGATACGCAGTATTTT. The full variable domain, in which reference TRBV19 and TRBJ2-3 provide the parts outside the CDR3, is DGGITQSPKYLFRKEGQNVTLSCEQNLNHDAMYWYRQDPGQGLRLIYYSQIVNDFQKGDIAEGYSVSREKKESFPLTVTSAQKNPTAFYLCASKPGATDTQYFGPGTRLTVL.

There are a few counts of this clonotype. The chain links TRBV6-5 to TRBJ2-2, with D perhaps TRBD1 or TRBD2 (5 bases each). This CDR3 region has 15 residues. Germline V gene sequence: CDR1 MNHEY, CDR2 SVGAGI. The V end lost 4 bases, the J end lost 4 bases, and 13 bases lay between the germline ends. This CDR3 reads CASSFSRDGTGELFF. The CDR3 DNA follows: TGTGCCAGCAGTTTCAGCAGGGACGGCACCGGGGAGCTGTTTTTT.

The table lists this clonotype with many counts. The rearrangement joins TRBV7-9 to TRBJ1-4, with 7 positions matching TRBD1. Per the germline V gene, CDR1 is SEHNR and CDR2 is FQNEAQ (reference sequence). The CDR3 covers 13 residues. The J segment lost 7 bases and the V segment lost 2 bases, leaving 1 base of the junction unmatched. The CDR3 sequence is CASSLQGVEKLFF. In DNA, the CDR3 is TGTGCCAGCAGCTTACAGGGGGTTGAAAAACTGTTTTTT. Full variable domain (missing parts from reference TRBV7-9 and TRBJ1-4): DTGVSQNPRHKITKRGQNVTFRCDPISEHNRLYWYRQTLGQGPEFLTYFQNEAQLEKSRLLSDRFSAERPKGSFSTLEIQRTEQGDSAMYLCASSLQGVEKLFFGSGTQLSVL.

This clonotype was counted a single time. V gene TRBV7-8 combines with J gene TRBJ2-1; 15 bases are shared with TRBD2. The CDR3 loop spans 18 amino acids. Per germline, CDR1 SGHVS and CDR2 FQNEAQ. V shed 4 bases and J 4 bases; nucleotides not matched to a gene: 8. CDR3 sequence reads: CASSSPGLAGGAYNEQFF. The CDR3 DNA is TGTGCCAGCAGCTCCCCGGGACTAGCGGGAGGAGCTTACAATGAGCAGTTCTTC.

This clonotype was detected ten times or more. This chain connects TRBV27 to TRBJ2-7; a possible D gene is TRBD1 (6 bases). This CDR3 has 16 residues. Germline-derived CDR1 and CDR2 are MNHEY and SMNVEV (reference sequence). Trimming took 5 bases from V and 3 from J, leaving 20 bases between them. The CDR3 DNA reads as TGTGCCAGCAGTCCTACCGGACAGAAGGGCGGCTACGAGCAGTACTTC. Its protein product is CASSPTGQKGGYEQYF.

This clonotype came up many times. This chain joins TRBV5-1 and TRBJ2-7, with D unclear. V lost 3 bases and J 3 bases, leaving 4 bases between the germline ends. Per the germline V gene, CDR1 is SGHRS and CDR2 is YFSETQ. The CDR3 is 11 amino acids. CDR3 nucleotide sequence: TGCGCCAGCAGCTCCGACTACGAGCAGTACTTC. It encodes CASSSDYEQYF.

This clonotype has at least ten counts. The J gene is TRBJ2-1, the V gene TRBV5-1; the D is unclear. The CDR3 length is 12 residues. In germline, CDR1 is SGHRS, CDR2 YFSETQ. Trimming stripped 1 base from V and 8 bases from J, with 7 bases between. As DNA, the CDR3 is TGCGCCAGCAGCTTGACTAACGATGAGCAGTTCTTC. Its protein is CASSLTNDEQFF. The complete variable domain, with remaining parts taken from reference TRBV5-1 and TRBJ2-1, reads KAGVTQTPRYLIKTRGQQVTLSCSPISGHRSVSWYQQTPGQGLQFLFEYFSETQRNKGNFPGRFSGRQFSNSRSEMNVSTLELGDSALYLCASSLTNDEQFFGPGTRLTVL.

There are a few counts of this clonotype. The rearrangement joins TRBV30 to TRBJ1-3, with D possibly being TRBD1 (5 bases). The CDR3 consists of 15 residues. V was clipped by 0 bases and J by 0 bases, with 9 bases between them. CDR1 and CDR2 (germline): GTSNPN, SVGIG (reference sequence). DNA for the CDR3: TGTGCCTGGAGTGTAAAGGGGTCCTCTGGAAACACCATATATTTT. Translating it yields CAWSVKGSSGNTIYF.

This clonotype was seen at least ten times. The J gene is TRBJ2-6, the V gene TRBV10-3; D may be TRBD1 or TRBD2 (5 bases each). V was cut by 6 bases and J by 1 base, with 16 bases left in between. The CDR3 totals 17 residues. Germline CDR1 and CDR2: ENHRY and SYGVKD. The CDR3 here is CAIRPGAEGSGANVLTF. The DNA for the CDR3 is TGTGCCATCAGACCCGGGGCTGAGGGATCTGGGGCCAACGTCCTGACTTTC.

This sequence joins TRBV30 and TRBJ2-3; tentative D call: TRBD2 (5 bases). V lost 0 bases and J 7 bases, leaving 11 bases between the germline ends. This CDR3 is built from 13 residues. CDR1 and CDR2 (germline): GTSNPN, SVGIG (reference sequence). Here the CDR3 reads CAWSVAASNTQYF. CDR3 nucleotides: TGTGCCTGGAGTGTAGCGGCCTCGAATACGCAGTATTTT.

Ten or more counts support this clonotype. The germline gene is not matched at one end of the junction; a read error may be the cause. CDR3 loop: CASTQDLPPQAFF. The DNA for the CDR3 is TGTGCCAGCACCCAAGATCTCCCCCCCCAAGCTTTCTTT. This chain connects TRBV4-2 to TRBJ1-1; D call uncertain. Per the germline V gene, CDR1 is LGHNA and CDR2 is YNFKEQ. This CDR3 region has 13 residues.

This clonotype was recorded many times. The chain is built from TRBV5-1 and TRBJ1-1; 7 nucleotides agree with TRBD1. The CDR3 is 14 amino acids. In germline, CDR1 is SGHRS, CDR2 YFSETQ. V was pared by 4 bases and J by 4 bases, with 7 bases of the junction left unmatched. The CDR3 DNA follows: TGCGCCAGCAGCACCGGACAGGTGAGCACTGAAGCTTTCTTT. Its translation: CASSTGQVSTEAFF. Variable domain in full (rest from reference TRBV5-1 and TRBJ1-1): KAGVTQTPRYLIKTRGQQVTLSCSPISGHRSVSWYQQTPGQGLQFLFEYFSETQRNKGNFPGRFSGRQFSNSRSEMNVSTLELGDSALYLCASSTGQVSTEAFFGQGTRLTVV.

Concerning this clonotype itself: Since a much larger clone is just one base distant, this may be a read error. CDR3 in amino acids: CASTTRVTGYQETQYF. Written as DNA, the CDR3 is TGTGCCAGCACCACTAGGGTGACAGGGTACCAAGAGACCCAGTACTTC. V and J are TRBV28 and TRBJ2-5, with TRBD1 identical over 7 bases. Germline trimming cut 7 bases from V and 0 bases from J; bases unmatched to any gene: 11. This CDR3 comprises 16 residues. CDR1 is MDHEN and CDR2 is SYDVKM in the germline V gene.

This clonotype was seen many times. The rearrangement joins TRBV5-1 to TRBJ2-7, with 9 bases lining up with TRBD2. V shed 1 base and J 2 bases; nucleotides not matched to a gene: 7. Per the germline V gene, CDR1 is SGHRS and CDR2 is YFSETQ. CDR3 length equals 16 residues. The CDR3 reads CASSLLAGETPYEQYF. CDR3 in DNA: TGCGCCAGCAGCTTGTTAGCGGGAGAGACACCCTACGAGCAGTACTTC.

This clonotype was seen more than once but under ten times. The rearrangement uses TRBV5-1 and TRBJ1-1; possibly TRBD1 for D (5 bases). Trimming removed 6 bases at V and 0 bases at J, with 15 bases between. The CDR3 loop spans 15 amino acids. Germline loops: CDR1 SGHRS, CDR2 YFSETQ. CDR3 nucleotide sequence: TGCGCCAGCACCCCCGGGACCCTCATGAACACTGAAGCTTTCTTT. It codes for CASTPGTLMNTEAFF.

This clonotype came up many times. The rearrangement uses TRBV11-2 and TRBJ2-3; D could derive from TRBD1 or TRBD2 (7 bases each). Germline loops: CDR1 SGHAT, CDR2 FQNNGV. The CDR3 is made up of 12 amino acids. Trimming shortened V by 5 bases and J by 8 bases, and 11 bases separated the two germline ends. The CDR3 loop is CASSQGGGTQYF. CDR3 coding DNA: TGTGCCAGCAGCCAGGGGGGGGGTACGCAGTATTTT.

This clonotype was seen repeatedly, ten times or more. This chain uses TRBV6-5 with TRBJ2-2; TRBD1 might be the D (5 bases). Trimming shortened V by 6 bases and J by 3 bases, and 20 bases separated the two germline ends. CDR3 length: 17 residues. In germline, CDR1 is MNHEY, CDR2 SVGAGI. The CDR3, as DNA: TGTGCCAGCAGCCGCCCCGCCCCCCCAGGGTACACCGGGGAGCTGTTTTTT. Translated, it gives CASSRPAPPGYTGELFF.

This clonotype appeared many times. The chain couples TRBV6-2 or TRBV6-3 to TRBJ2-7; 11 nucleotides agree with TRBD2. The V gene's germline CDR1 is MNHEY and CDR2 SVGEGT. The CDR3 covers 14 residues. The V gene end was trimmed by 2 bases and the J gene end by 7 bases; junction bases not matched to a gene: 4. The chain's CDR3 is CASSYEGLAVEQYF. In DNA form, the CDR3 reads TGTGCCAGCAGTTACGAGGGACTAGCGGTGGAGCAGTACTTC.